This TCR beta chain was sequenced in a study of T cell responses to AZD1222 COVID-19 vaccine. Study-wide points: Vaccine-associated CD4 TCRs ranged over spike, dominating at 160-218 and 743-854. Just a handful of AZD1222 recipients were seropositive at baseline. Two doses of AZD1222 preceded a rise in Spike-specific TCR breadth and depth.

A note on this clone: As yet, its antigen is unknown.

The CDR3 length is 13 residues. Germline assignment: CDR1 MNHEY and CDR2 SVGAGI. V was shortened by 7 bases and J by 5 bases, with 15 bases between the two germline ends. Here immunoSEQ multiplex PCR was the method, and the copy in TCRdb shows in-frame clones only, minus some. The sample carries more than 95,000 clones, around 88% recorded once. The chain uses TRBV6-5 and TRBJ2-7, with D uncertain. This sample comprised peripheral blood, obtained on day 0 of MenACWY control vaccination. The sequence derives from an adult in good health. CDR3 loop: CASTSSRYHEQYF. The CDR3, as DNA: TGTGCCAGCACCTCTTCTAGGTACCACGAGCAGTACTTC.